These 17 T cell receptor beta chains originate from one sample sequenced in a study of OX40 agonist ivuxolimab in advanced cancers. This table comes from immunoSEQ multiplex PCR, and its TCRdb copy is limited to in-frame clones, with some not included. The table includes about 58,000 clones, more than 75% detected once. The material was CD4+ or CD8+ T cells sorted from blood, obtained in a trial of the OX40 agonist ivuxolimab. Every receptor here comes from an adult with an advanced solid tumor such as melanoma, head and neck, liver or kidney cancer.

This clone was counted between two and nine times. The J gene is TRBJ2-7, the V gene TRBV28; D gene unclear. V was pared by 3 bases and J by 5 bases, with 14 bases between. The CDR3 sequence is 14 residues long. CDR1 and CDR2 from the germline V gene are MDHEN and SYDVKM. CDR3 protein: CASSLIQEFDEQYF. The DNA of the CDR3 is TGTGCCAGCAGTTTGATTCAGGAATTCGACGAGCAGTACTTC.

For the CDR3, the DNA is TGTGCCAGCAGCTCCGGACAGGGTACCACTGAAGCTTTCTTT. Its protein is CASSSGQGTTEAFF. The J gene is TRBJ1-1, the V gene TRBV28, with 8 bases fitting TRBD1. The CDR3 runs 14 residues. CDR1 and CDR2 (germline): MDHEN, SYDVKM. Unmatched junction bases numbered 7, after V lost 6 bases and J lost 4 bases.

The rearrangement joins TRBV5-1 to TRBJ2-3, with D uncertain. This CDR3 is 15 amino acids long. CDR1 and CDR2 from the germline V gene are SGHRS and YFSETQ. V was trimmed by 2 bases and J by 0 bases, leaving 10 bases between them. This chain's CDR3 is CASSLGRLSTDTQYF. As DNA, the CDR3 is TGCGCCAGCAGCTTAGGACGGCTAAGCACAGATACGCAGTATTTT. Complete variable domain (other parts from reference TRBV5-1 and TRBJ2-3): KAGVTQTPRYLIKTRGQQVTLSCSPISGHRSVSWYQQTPGQGLQFLFEYFSETQRNKGNFPGRFSGRQFSNSRSEMNVSTLELGDSALYLCASSLGRLSTDTQYFGPGTRLTVL.

This clone was counted only a few times. The chain uses TRBV12-5 and TRBJ2-5, with D unresolved. This CDR3 spans 11 amino acids. Germline V lookup: CDR1 LGHNT, CDR2 FRNRAP. Between the trimmed V and J ends, which lost 1 base and 3 bases, there was a span of 0 bases. DNA for the CDR3: TGTGCTAGTGGTTTGGAAGAGACCCAGTACTTC. Protein sequence: CASGLEETQYF. Full variable domain (missing parts from reference TRBV12-5 and TRBJ2-5): DARVTQTPRHKVTEMGQEVTMRCQPILGHNTVFWYRQTMMQGLELLAYFRNRAPLDDSGMPKDRFSAEMPDATLATLKIQPSEPRDSAVYFCASGLEETQYFGPGTRLLVL.

This chain links TRBV6-1 with TRBJ2-6; D possibly corresponds to TRBD1 (6 bases). Trimming removed 8 bases from V and 2 bases from J, with 10 bases in between. Germline V lookup: CDR1 MNHNS, CDR2 SASEGT. The CDR3 has 14 amino acids. This CDR3 is CASETGAGANVLTF. CDR3 DNA: TGTGCCAGCGAGACAGGAGCTGGGGCCAACGTCCTGACTTTC.

This clone showed up just a few times. The chain recombines TRBV11-2 with TRBJ2-7; tentatively, D is TRBD1 (6 bases). This CDR3 has 12 amino acids. Germline CDR1 SGHAT, CDR2 FQNNGV. Trimming pared 5 bases from V and 6 bases from J, leaving 11 bases between. CDR3 DNA: TGTGCCAGCAGCCGGACAGTGGCCGAGCAGTACTTC. Amino acid sequence: CASSRTVAEQYF.

Only one count was recorded for this clone. The chain joins TRBV18 to TRBJ1-3; a weak D match, TRBD1 (5 bases). From germline, CDR1 is KGHSH and CDR2 LQKENI. The CDR3 extends over 17 amino acids. Between the trimmed V and J ends, which lost 4 bases and 2 bases, there was a span of 18 bases. The CDR3 protein is CASSLSVGGSTGNTIYF. CDR3 DNA: TGTGCCAGCTCACTATCGGTTGGGGGATCGACTGGAAACACCATATATTTT. Filled out from reference TRBV18 and TRBJ1-3, the complete variable domain reads NAGVMQNPRHLVRRRGQEARLRCSPMKGHSHVYWYRQLPEEGLKFMVYLQKENIIDESGMPKERFSAEFPKEGPSILRIQQVVRGDSAAYFCASSLSVGGSTGNTIYFGEGSWLTVV.

In regard to this clone: The junction differs from germline at one of its ends, possibly a read error. The chain employs TRBV11-3 and TRBJ2-5, with D unclear. The CDR3 is 11 residues long. The germline V gene encodes CDR1 SGHNT and CDR2 YENEEA. DNA for the CDR3: TGTGCCAGCAGCCTAGAGGAGACCCAGTACTTC. Translating it yields CASSLEETQYF.

The V and J genes are TRBV10-3 and TRBJ1-2; the match to TRBD1 covers 9 bases. V was pared by 5 bases and J by 7 bases, with 5 bases of the junction left unmatched. This CDR3 comprises 13 residues. CDR1 is ENHRY and CDR2 is SYGVKD in the germline V gene. The CDR3 sequence is CAISRDRESGYTF. The DNA of the CDR3 is TGTGCCATCAGTAGGGACAGGGAATCTGGCTACACCTTC.

This clone was counted only a few times. V usage is TRBV11-2 and J usage is TRBJ1-6; 7 positions match TRBD1. V gave up 5 bases and J gave up 10 bases; unmatched junction bases: 8. The CDR3 loop spans 14 amino acids. From germline, CDR1 is SGHAT and CDR2 FQNNGV. CDR3 protein: CASSRTGDGSPLHF. In nucleotides, the CDR3 is TGTGCCAGCAGCCGAACAGGGGACGGCTCACCCCTCCACTTT. Looking up the rest from reference TRBV11-2 and TRBJ1-6 gives the full variable domain: EAGVAQSPRYKIIEKRQSVAFWCNPISGHATLYWYQQILGQGPKLLIQFQNNGVVDDSQLPKDRFSAERLKGVDSTLKIQPAKLEDSAVYLCASSRTGDGSPLHFGNGTRLTVT.

This sequence joins TRBV19 and TRBJ2-5, with unresolved D. The ends were cut back, 5 bases at V and 5 bases at J, with 12 bases in the middle. The length of the CDR3 is 13 residues. Germline V gene lookup returns CDR1 LNHDA and CDR2 SQIVND (reference sequence). CDR3 sequence: CASSWAYSETQYF. In nucleotides, the CDR3 is TGTGCCAGTAGTTGGGCCTATTCGGAGACCCAGTACTTC.

This rearrangement joins TRBV18 to TRBJ2-3, with a possible D match to TRBD2 (6 bases). The germline gives CDR1 KGHSH, CDR2 LQKENI. The CDR3 length is 13 residues. Trimming took off 6 bases at V and 3 bases at J, with 10 bases between the two ends. The DNA of the CDR3 is TGTGCCAGCTCCCCGGGAGTTACAGATACGCAGTATTTT. Translated: CASSPGVTDTQYF.

V and J are TRBV9 and TRBJ1-3; D unresolved. Germline V gives CDR1 SGDLS, CDR2 YYNGEE. V was cut by 4 bases and J by 6 bases, with 11 bases left in between. CDR3 length: 13 residues. As DNA, the CDR3 is TGTGCCAGCAGCCCCTCCCCGGAAAACACCATATATTTT. It is translated as CASSPSPENTIYF.

This rearrangement joins TRBV29-1 to TRBJ1-1, with D perhaps matching TRBD1 (6 bases). The CDR3 is 13 residues long. Trimming took 4 bases from V and 3 from J, leaving 12 bases between them. Germline V lookup: CDR1 SQVTM, CDR2 ANQGSEA. The CDR3 sequence: CSVGVQGDTEAFF. DNA of the CDR3: TGCAGCGTTGGAGTACAGGGAGACACTGAAGCTTTCTTT.

The J gene is TRBJ1-5, the V gene TRBV30; D is unclear. The CDR3 has 12 amino acids. In germline, CDR1 is GTSNPN, CDR2 SVGIG (reference sequence). The germline V and J ends were trimmed by 3 bases and 1 base, with 4 bases remaining between them. CDR3 coding DNA: TGTGCCTGGAGCGGGAGCAATCAGCCCCAGCATTTT. This sequence encodes CAWSGSNQPQHF.

The rearrangement uses TRBV11-2 and TRBJ1-1; D remains unclear. Germline V gives CDR1 SGHAT, CDR2 FQNNGV. This CDR3 region has 11 residues. Trimming removed 4 bases at V and 6 bases at J, with 6 bases between. Here the CDR3 reads CASSSWAEAFF. The CDR3 DNA follows: TGTGCCAGCAGCTCCTGGGCTGAAGCTTTCTTT.

In this sample, this clone is medium-sized. The chain carries TRBV10-1 and TRBJ2-2; D is undetermined. CDR1 WNHNN and CDR2 SYGVQD come from the germline V gene (reference sequence). Trimming took off 10 bases at V and 2 bases at J, with 11 bases between the two ends. This CDR3 is built from 13 residues. CDR3: CATEDGNTGELFF. In DNA form, the CDR3 reads TGCGCCACCGAAGACGGTAACACCGGGGAGCTGTTTTTT.